Shown below are 2 T cell receptor beta chains from a single sample sequenced in a study of blood T cell repertoires in COVID-19. The table came from immunoSEQ multiplex PCR; TCRdb's copy has only in-frame clones and leaves some out. The table lists 35,000 to 45,000 clones, around 85% of them singletons, with 12% in the top ten. Sample: peripheral blood. All receptors come from a human donor in a cohort sampled during active COVID-19.

V gene TRBV19 combines with J gene TRBJ1-1; tentative D call: TRBD1 (5 bases). This CDR3 region has 11 residues. V was shortened by 7 bases and J by 8 bases, with 11 bases between the two germline ends. CDR1 LNHDA and CDR2 SQIVND come from the germline V gene (reference sequence). Here the CDR3 reads CASIRGGEAFF. CDR3 bases: TGTGCCAGTATAAGGGGTGGCGAAGCTTTCTTT.

V is TRBV2 and J is TRBJ1-6, with D possibly matching TRBD1 (6 bases). CDR3 size: 14 residues. Germline V lookup: CDR1 SNHLY, CDR2 FYNNEI. Between the trimmed V and J ends, which lost 7 bases and 10 bases, there was a span of 17 bases. The CDR3 DNA reads TGTGCCAGCAACACAGGGACGGCGCGGTCACCCCTCCACTTT. Translating it yields CASNTGTARSPLHF.